The clone carrying this T cell receptor beta chain was picked up a small number of times. The antigen is undetermined. This record comes from a study of blood T cells in healthy people across ages. Trimming removed 2 bases from V and 2 bases from J, with 4 bases in between. The CDR3 spans 11 residues. Germline CDR1 GTSNPN, CDR2 SVGIG (reference sequence). Findings and caveats of the study: TCR beta diversity correlated strongly with naive T cell percentage.

The draw of peripheral blood yielded ten milliliters from each donor. Sample-barcoded 5' priming and a J-beta primer mix drove a second PCR of about 6 to 12 cycles. All cDNA molecules were each tagged by a template-switch adaptor with 12 random nucleotides. MiXCR, run by TCRdb on the 5' RACE reads, gives a single entry per CDR3 protein. There are about 1.5 million distinct CDR3 sequences in the sample; roughly 40% occur only once, and around 8% lies in the top ten. The sequencing input was blood. This sequence joins TRBV30 and TRBJ2-7; D is undetermined. This clonotype was obtained from a woman aged 18-35 years in good health. The CDR3 DNA is TGTGCCTGGAGTAGTACCTACGAGCAGTACTTC. Protein sequence: CAWSSTYEQYF.